This is a list of T cell receptor beta chains from one sample in a study of graft-versus-host responses after intestinal transplantation. Clones were read by immunoSEQ multiplex PCR, and TCRdb kept only the in-frame ones, dropping some. The table shows approximately 18,000 clones, with around three quarters occurring only once. The starting material was ileum tissue, obtained around 470 days after intestinal transplant. Receptor source: a human patient who received an intestinal transplant, so some T cells may come from the graft donor. Each CDR3 is given with its conserved first and last residue. The order of the fields is J gene, V gene, CDR3 protein.

j_gene: TRBJ2-1; v_gene: TRBV2; CDR3aa: CASSVWDRGNNEQFF
j_gene: TRBJ1-3; v_gene: TRBV2; CDR3aa: CASSRTWAGNTIYF
j_gene: TRBJ2-7; v_gene: TRBV6-6; CDR3aa: CASSSYDEQYF
j_gene: TRBJ2-7; v_gene: TRBV7-9; CDR3aa: CASSTLTGEQYF
j_gene: TRBJ2-7; v_gene: TRBV27; CDR3aa: CASSLAGEWYEQYF
j_gene: TRBJ1-3; v_gene: TRBV10-3; CDR3aa: CAISWAGRSGNTIYF
j_gene: NA; v_gene: TRBV6-5; CDR3aa: CASSYSENEQYF
j_gene: TRBJ1-1; v_gene: TRBV2; CDR3aa: CASSDGTGPEAFF
j_gene: TRBJ2-2; v_gene: TRBV19; CDR3aa: CASSIFLGSFSGELFF
j_gene: TRBJ2-1; v_gene: TRBV30; CDR3aa: CAWINRDRRSNEQFF
j_gene: TRBJ1-2; v_gene: TRBV5-1; CDR3aa: CASSLYRDKEYGYTF
j_gene: TRBJ1-4; v_gene: TRBV19; CDR3aa: CASSDIPGGAEKLSF
j_gene: TRBJ2-7; v_gene: TRBV7-8; CDR3aa: CASSPRGARRVQYF
j_gene: TRBJ2-3; v_gene: TRBV7-9; CDR3aa: CASSFAGDLAGGLYTQYF
j_gene: TRBJ1-6; v_gene: TRBV4-2; CDR3aa: CASSQADGTGESPLHF
j_gene: TRBJ2-5; v_gene: TRBV7-9; CDR3aa: CASSYRQAQETQYF
j_gene: TRBJ1-1; v_gene: TRBV2; CDR3aa: CASSVRRRNTEAFF
j_gene: TRBJ1-1; v_gene: TRBV9; CDR3aa: CASSVVGDPEAFF
j_gene: TRBJ2-3; v_gene: TRBV10-3; CDR3aa: CAISDADLSDTQYF
j_gene: TRBJ1-1; v_gene: TRBV5-4; CDR3aa: CASSFGGGNTEAFF
j_gene: TRBJ2-3; v_gene: TRBV11-2; CDR3aa: CASSLAGRGLSDTQYF
j_gene: TRBJ2-5; v_gene: TRBV15; CDR3aa: CATSRDGETQYF
j_gene: TRBJ2-5; v_gene: TRBV4-1; CDR3aa: CASSQDRGPETQYF
j_gene: TRBJ2-5; v_gene: TRBV19; CDR3aa: CASSSGGLGGETQYF
j_gene: TRBJ1-1; v_gene: TRBV5-1; CDR3aa: CASSPPGQQIEAFF
j_gene: TRBJ2-7; v_gene: TRBV14; CDR3aa: CASSPSYWTSGKSYEQYF
j_gene: TRBJ2-2; v_gene: TRBV19; CDR3aa: CASSISVGELFF
j_gene: TRBJ2-7; v_gene: TRBV5-5; CDR3aa: CASTPDAQVDYEQYF
j_gene: TRBJ2-3; v_gene: TRBV19; CDR3aa: CATWSDTDTQYF
j_gene: TRBJ1-2; v_gene: TRBV6-1; CDR3aa: CASSEVQGSNYGYTF
j_gene: TRBJ2-7; v_gene: TRBV7-2; CDR3aa: CASSHYTRQGASGEQYF
j_gene: TRBJ2-1; v_gene: TRBV7-9; CDR3aa: CASSSLEAGGYNEQFF